The source of this T cell receptor (beta chain) is a study of cytomegalovirus exposure and HLA in healthy donors. Study findings and constraints: There were some V segments, including TRBV6-2 and TRBV6-3, excluded as indistinguishable.

The CDR3 consists of 13 residues. V shed 1 base and J shed 8 bases, with 10 bases lying between them. The germline gives CDR1 SGHNT, CDR2 YYREEE (reference sequence). The PCR contained 60 Vbeta and 13 Jbeta primers. Sequencing was performed with immunoSEQ multiplex PCR; in TCRdb, only in-frame clones are kept and a portion is missing. The table records more than 150,000 clones, just under 80% of them present only once. Notes on this clone: Its antigen is undetermined.

This rearrangement joins TRBV5-4 to TRBJ2-1; D call uncertain. The source is a woman in her 30s in good health and CMV-seropositive. Sequences were obtained from PBMCs. Here the CDR3 reads CASSLTRTDEQFF. CDR3 sequence (DNA): TGTGCCAGCAGCTTGACCCGCACAGATGAGCAGTTCTTC.